One sample yielded the 9 T cell receptor beta chains listed below, sequenced in a study of blood T cell repertoires in COVID-19. TCRdb's copy holds only in-frame clones and misses some; the assay was immunoSEQ multiplex PCR. The sample lists approximately 300,000 clones; around 90% were seen once. The sequencing sample was made of peripheral blood. These receptors were taken from a woman aged 35 to 49 with COVID-19, enrolled during active disease.

This chain connects TRBV6-2 or TRBV6-3 to TRBJ2-1, with TRBD2 matching over 10 bases. The CDR3 extends over 16 amino acids. CDR1 is MNHEY and CDR2 is SVGEGT in the germline V gene. V lost 0 bases to trimming and J lost 7 bases; unmatched junction nucleotides: 6. The CDR3: CASSYSRTSGRNEQFF. CDR3 coding DNA: TGTGCCAGCAGTTACTCCCGGACTAGCGGAAGAAATGAGCAGTTCTTC.

The chain is built from TRBV11-2 and TRBJ2-1; D remains ambiguous. Germline-derived CDR1 and CDR2 are SGHAT and FQNNGV. The V gene lost 1 base and the J gene lost 7 bases, with 8 bases spanning the gap. This CDR3 has 13 amino acids. The CDR3 loop is CASSLALGNEQFF. The CDR3 DNA is TGTGCCAGCAGCTTAGCTCTAGGTAATGAGCAGTTCTTC.

This rearrangement joins TRBV18 to TRBJ2-3, with a possible D match to TRBD2 (5 bases). CDR3 length: 13 residues. V was trimmed by 4 bases and J by 4 bases, leaving 9 bases between them. Germline lookup yields CDR1 KGHSH and CDR2 LQKENI. The CDR3 is CASSLLRADTQYF. CDR3 DNA sequence: TGTGCCAGCTCACTCCTGCGGGCAGATACGCAGTATTTT.

The rearrangement links TRBV19 to TRBJ2-7; 7 bases are shared with TRBD1. Trimming took 9 bases from V and 3 from J; bases not matched to a gene: 14. This CDR3 comprises 15 residues. Per the germline V gene, CDR1 is LNHDA and CDR2 is SQIVND (reference sequence). The CDR3 region is CASRDSWGPYYEQYF. DNA for the CDR3: TGTGCCAGCAGGGACAGTTGGGGACCCTACTACGAGCAGTACTTC.

The V gene is TRBV19, the J gene TRBJ1-1; 9 nucleotides align to TRBD1. CDR3 length: 18 amino acids. The junction had 17 bases not matched to a gene; V was cut back by 5 bases and J by 4 bases. Germline V CDR1 and CDR2: LNHDA, SQIVND (reference sequence). The CDR3 nucleotides are TGTGCCAGTAGTGACCGCGCCGGGACAGGGAGAAGTAGCACTGAAGCTTTCTTT. This translates into CASSDRAGTGRSSTEAFF.

This chain uses TRBV27 with TRBJ2-2; D is undetermined. Germline CDR1 and CDR2: MNHEY and SMNVEV (reference sequence). Trimming pared 3 bases from V and 5 bases from J, leaving 7 bases between. This CDR3 is built from 13 residues. The CDR3 here is CASSLIGTGELFF. CDR3 bases: TGTGCCAGCAGTTTGATCGGGACCGGGGAGCTGTTTTTT.

This rearrangement joins TRBV19 to TRBJ1-5; possibly TRBD1 for D (6 bases). The CDR3 is made up of 13 amino acids. Looked up from germline, CDR1 is LNHDA and CDR2 is SQIVND (reference sequence). The ends were cut back, 6 bases at V and 6 bases at J, with 12 bases in the middle. CDR3 nucleotides: TGTGCCAGTAGGACAGGAGGTAGTCAGCCCCAGCATTTT. Residues: CASRTGGSQPQHF.

V usage is TRBV29-1 and J usage is TRBJ1-1, with unresolved D. The CDR3 runs to 11 residues. Trimming took off 8 bases at V and 2 bases at J, with 9 bases between the two ends. Germline CDR1 and CDR2: SQVTM and ANQGSEA. This chain's CDR3 is CSLTTNTEAFF. CDR3 DNA: TGCAGCCTTACAACCAACACTGAAGCTTTCTTT.

This sequence joins TRBV5-1 and TRBJ2-7, with TRBD2 matching over 8 bases. There are 12 residues in the CDR3. J gave up 6 bases and V 4 bases, and 3 bases lay outside the gene matches. Germline V gives CDR1 SGHRS, CDR2 YFSETQ. The CDR3 loop is CASSAGRGEQYF. The CDR3 DNA sequence: TGCGCCAGCAGCGCCGGGAGGGGCGAGCAGTACTTC.